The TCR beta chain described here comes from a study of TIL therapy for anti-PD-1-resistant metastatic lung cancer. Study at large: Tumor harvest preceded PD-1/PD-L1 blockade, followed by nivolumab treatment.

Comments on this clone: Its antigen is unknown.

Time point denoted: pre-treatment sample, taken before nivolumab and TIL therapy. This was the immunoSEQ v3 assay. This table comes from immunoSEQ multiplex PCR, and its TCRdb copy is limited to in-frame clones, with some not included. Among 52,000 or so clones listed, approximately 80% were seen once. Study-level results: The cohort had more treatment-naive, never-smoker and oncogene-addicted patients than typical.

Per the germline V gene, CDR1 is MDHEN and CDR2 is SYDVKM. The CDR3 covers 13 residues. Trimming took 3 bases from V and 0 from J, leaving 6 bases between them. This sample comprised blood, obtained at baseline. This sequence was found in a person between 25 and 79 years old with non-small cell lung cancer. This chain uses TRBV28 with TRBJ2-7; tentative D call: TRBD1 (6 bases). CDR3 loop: CASSLDSSYEQYF. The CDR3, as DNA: TGTGCCAGCAGTTTGGACAGCTCCTACGAGCAGTACTTC.